The sequence of this T cell receptor beta chain was determined in a study of cytomegalovirus exposure and HLA in healthy donors (dated by TCRdb to 2016 to 2017). Concerning the study at large: An earlier analysis of 550 to 700 of the donors reported more than 250 Gb of sequence data and approximately 110 million unique TCR beta sequences from some 180 million T cells. Approximately 330 gigabases of sequencing data and 75 million to 85 million unique TCR sequences made up an early release that covered fewer than 650 HLA-typed donors. Donor age, sex, ethnicity and CMV serostatus were collected together with the repertoire data. HLA typing included class I and class II loci at four-digit resolution. The study profiled the T cell repertoires of some 610 subjects by immunosequencing and related them to cytomegalovirus serostatus. Every repertoire in the discovery cohort had been generated on one and the same sequencing platform. The study combined high-throughput TCR immunosequencing, statistical association of individual TCRs with disease status, and machine learning to predict cytomegalovirus infection status. The number of typed donors differed by locus: roughly 620-640 for A, B, C, DRB1 and DQB1; 522 for DQA1; some 590 for DPA1; and approximately 450 for DPB1. On average, 235,054 unique TCR beta nucleotide sequences were sequenced per donor among some 430 genotyped donors of the cohort, with roughly 20% of those sequences being non-productive. In a later analysis, previously published TCR beta repertoires from about 670 donors were re-analyzed and high-resolution HLA genotyping was added so that TCR occurrence patterns could be studied. Besides the first cohort of roughly 640 subjects, a separate validation cohort made up of over a hundred different subjects was used. Genome-wide SNP genotypes for about 65% of the roughly 700 donors were used in a later genetic analysis, which treated that subset as a discovery cohort. Rather than using new phenotypic data, the later analysis identified candidate immune exposures from TCR beta sequences and from how often those sequences occurred across donors. The study aimed to test whether signatures of past pathogen exposure could be identified by cataloging public T cell receptors. A handful of DR-DQ haplotypes were treated as single units for association and clustering because of strong linkage in the cohort. In an earlier analysis of 587 of the donors, high-throughput TCR beta sequencing was used to judge whether each TCR beta V gene segment behaved as functional or pseudogenic. The genetic ancestry cluster associated with self-reported Caucasian donors included about 81% of the roughly 400 genotyped donors.

On the study overall, not on this receptor specifically: Several of the top co-occurrence clusters appeared to be linked to parvovirus B19, influenza, CMV and Epstein-Barr virus, according to a later analysis. Some IMGT-functional V segments, including TRBV6-2 and TRBV6-3, could not be distinguished by the 87-base-pair reads and were therefore excluded. Broadly in line with IMGT annotations, most TCR beta V segments showed up in productive rearrangements about 87% or about 30% of the time in an earlier analysis of around 550 of the donors. A cluster of highly shared sequence variants was judged likely to represent a technical artifact of the sequencing pipeline. A later genetic analysis associated a missense DCLRE1C variant with V-gene and J-gene trimming of TCR beta chains, and an independent cohort replicated the association. Immune exposure information for the cohort was limited to CMV serostatus. Specific HLA alleles were associated with 15,000 to 20,000 TCR beta sequences at a false discovery rate of 0.05 in a later analysis. Strong co-occurrence of HLA alleles, especially DR and DQ, made assigning TCR associations to individual alleles difficult. A further reported finding was that TCR beta sequences accurately predicted the HLA-A and HLA-B alleles for most subjects in the first cohort. While some public TCRs were present in many individuals, most TCR sequences turned up only very rarely across donors. In a later analysis, TCR association rates were found to vary across HLA loci, with the most associated TCRs seen for DRB1 alleles and the fewest for HLA-C alleles. Linkage disequilibrium might explain the correlated functional status among segregating V segments, but an unknown experimental factor could not be excluded. This cohort had only TCR beta chains sequenced, and the lack of alpha or paired-chain data limited which features could be detected. According to a later genetic analysis, donors in an Asian-associated ancestry cluster had fewer N-insertions in productive TCRs than the approximately 670-donor mean. In vitro tests confirmed that a few of the cytomegalovirus-associated TCR beta chains recognize cytomegalovirus antigens. The authors suggested that the approach could potentially be generalized to other disease states and immunological phenotypes. A later analysis found that most CMV-associated TCR beta chains appeared HLA-restricted, with HLA associations seemingly driven largely by CMV exposure. The presence/absence analyses assumed that sequencing depth was roughly uniform across donors, and that assumption may not be true. Because HLA typing was unavailable for some donors at each locus, only the typed subset was used in association tests. In a later analysis, HLA-associated TCR beta chains were found to be more clonally expanded and to have lower generation probabilities than equally common non-associated chains. Because counts were too low, 15 to 20 rarely observed V segments, including chromosome 9 orphons, were excluded from the earlier analysis of several hundred of the donors. The classifier was reported to diagnose cytomegalovirus status with high specificity and sensitivity in both the original cohort and the validation cohort. The study gave a list of over 150 TCR beta chains associated with cytomegalovirus.

Library preparation employed the immunoSEQ multiplex PCR assay. The multiplex PCR relied on a mix of 60 forward primers for TCR Vbeta segments and 13 reverse primers for TCR Jbeta segments. The CDR3 region of rearranged TCR beta genes was amplified from genomic DNA by a multiplex PCR assay. The Illumina HiSeq System was used to sequence the amplified TCR beta libraries as 87-base-pair reads. Regarding the original processing steps: In a later analysis, roughly 80 million unique TCR beta chains were counted across the approximately 640 repertoires, and some 10 million of these chains were shared by at least two donors. A nearest-neighbor algorithm error-corrected the raw reads and collapsed the reads into unique sequences, merging closely related sequences to remove PCR and sequencing errors. CDR3 sequences were aligned to IMGT reference sequences to assign V, D and J gene segments. For a sequence to be retained, at least a six-nucleotide match to both a V gene segment and a J gene segment was required. Rearrangements were called productive when the CDR3 lacked stop codons and stayed in frame with V and J; all others were non-productive. Following IMGT convention, CDR3 was defined as the stretch from the second conserved V-encoded cysteine up to the conserved J-encoded phenylalanine. The earlier analysis of about 610 of the donors excluded sequences that lacked an unambiguous match to a single V gene segment. In an earlier analysis of 587 of the donors, a V segment was called functional when productive rearrangements were above 56.7%, and segregating when the standard deviation between donors exceeded 5%. To diagnose cytomegalovirus status from the catalog of TCR beta chain sequences, a statistical classification framework was built. A later analysis assigned V and J genes by comparing TCR nucleotide sequences with IMGT/GENE-DB human TR gene sequences. In a later analysis, CDR3 sequences and most-parsimonious VDJ recombination scenarios were assigned using the TCRdist pipeline. In a later analysis, every TCR beta chain was defined by the combination of its CDR3 amino acid sequence and its V-gene family, and reads without a unique V-gene family were dropped. As a way to deal with suspected cross-contamination and a sequencing artifact, a later analysis dropped 450 to 700 nucleotide sequences that were highly shared and had low generation probability. For each public chain, a later analysis derived a clonal expansion index from normalized ranks of inferred template counts within each repertoire. A later analysis computed generation probabilities with a VDJ recombination model fitted to out-of-frame rearrangements, and checked the results against IGoR. Hypergeometric tests were used in a later analysis to score TCR-TCR, TCR-HLA and TCR-CMV co-occurrence, with a repertoire-size bias correction applied to the TCR pairs. In a later analysis, false discovery rates were estimated by permuting HLA or CMV assignments 20 times. In a later analysis, co-occurring TCRs were grouped with DBSCAN, and TCRdist sequence similarity was added when clustering was performed within HLA-allele-positive subsets. Co-occurrence clustering excluded repertoires with fewer than 30,000 or more than 120,000 public chains, plus five with anomalous nucleotide sharing. TCRdb mirrors the immuneACCESS table, restricted to in-frame sequences. Some clones are absent from its copies; in checked studies, under half trace to an unresolved V gene, and the reason for the others is unknown. V and J calls and clone size are those listed in that table; D and trimming were worked out from the DNA. The sample yields some 140,000 clones; over 70% were counted once. Over 2% of the sample is taken by the ten largest.

For CDR1 and CDR2, the germline V gene (reference sequence) lists MNHEY and SMNVEV. The CDR3 numbers 14 residues from cysteine through phenylalanine. Only the CDR3 portion is preserved as DNA: 42 bases, with reading frame beginning at the first base. Relative to germline, V is missing 3 bases and J is missing 5 bases, with 4 bases of the junction outside any gene match. As for this clone: No antigen is known for it. Within one base of it there is no much larger clone, and no base qualities were kept.

The cohort consisted of approximately 690 healthy bone marrow donors. All cohort members were sampled while nominally healthy, although unrecorded immune exposures were likely present. The donor was CMV seronegative and was included in the group of 352 seronegative cohort members. A peripheral blood sample was provided by each donor, and peripheral blood mononuclear cells were used for TCR beta sequencing. The Qiagen DNeasy Blood Extraction Kit was used to extract genomic DNA from the blood cell samples. The sequence links TRBV27 to TRBJ2-3, with 8 middle bases fitting TRBD2. Sample: PBMCs. This TCR was recovered from a man aged 30-40 years in good health and CMV-seronegative. Here the CDR3 is given as CASSLRSGGDTQYF. In nucleotides, the sequence is TGTGCCAGCAGTTTGAGAAGCGGGGGAGATACGCAGTATTTT.